This record concerns one T cell receptor (beta chain) sequence. Its antigen is not identified. This sample was taken from a study of CD8 T cells in ankylosing spondylitis. Libraries for TCR beta were made by quantitative 5'-RACE with molecular barcodes. One entry per CDR3 protein, called by TCRdb with MiXCR from the 5' RACE reads. The table has around 490,000 distinct CDR3 sequences, roughly 5% seen once. Whole-study results and caveats: Relatively rare in peripheral blood, disease-linked clones were also CD8+. Among TCR beta sequences, a motif of several highly homologous variants appeared characteristic of ankylosing spondylitis blood. Reportedly, disease-linked clones are significantly enriched in ankylosing spondylitis patients' matched synovial fluid.

This receptor was taken from a male donor with ankylosing spondylitis. The sequencing sample was made of blood, either unsorted or a sorted T cell fraction (not recorded which).

For the CDR3, the DNA is TGTGCCACCAGTGACGGACAGGAAAACTATGGCTACACCTTC. Translation gives CATSDGQENYGYTF. The chain employs TRBV24-1 and TRBJ1-2, with 7 bases lining up with TRBD1. Trimming cost V 4 bases and J 2 bases; bases outside gene matches: 3. Germline V gives CDR1 KGHDR, CDR2 SFDVKD. CDR3 size: 14 residues.